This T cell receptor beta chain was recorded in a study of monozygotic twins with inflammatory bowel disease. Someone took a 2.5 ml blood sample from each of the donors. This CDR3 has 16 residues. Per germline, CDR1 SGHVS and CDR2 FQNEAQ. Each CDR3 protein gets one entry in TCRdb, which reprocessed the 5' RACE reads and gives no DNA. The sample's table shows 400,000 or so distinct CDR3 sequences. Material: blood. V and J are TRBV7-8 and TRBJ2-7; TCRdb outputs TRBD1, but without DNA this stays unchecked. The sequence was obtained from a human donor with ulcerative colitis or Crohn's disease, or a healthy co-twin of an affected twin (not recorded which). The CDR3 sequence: CASSFGTARNPYEQYF.